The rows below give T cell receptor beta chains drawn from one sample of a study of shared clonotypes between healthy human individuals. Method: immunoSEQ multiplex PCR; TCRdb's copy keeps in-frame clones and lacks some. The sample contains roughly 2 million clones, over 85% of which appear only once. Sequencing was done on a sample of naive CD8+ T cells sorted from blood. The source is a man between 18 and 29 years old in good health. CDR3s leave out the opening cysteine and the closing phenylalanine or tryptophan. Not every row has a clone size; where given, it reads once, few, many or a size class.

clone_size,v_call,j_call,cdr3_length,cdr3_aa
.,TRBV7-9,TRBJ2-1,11,ASSQTGTNEQF
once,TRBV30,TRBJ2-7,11,AWSAGVSYEQY
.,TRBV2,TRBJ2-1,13,ASRRDSSSYNEQF
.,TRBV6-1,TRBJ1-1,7,ASGPEAF
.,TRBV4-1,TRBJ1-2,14,ASSQLGPQGNYGYT
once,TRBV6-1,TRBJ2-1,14,ASSALTSGEYNEQF
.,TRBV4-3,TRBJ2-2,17,ASSQSPPTELLNTGELF
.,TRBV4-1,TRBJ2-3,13,ASSQDGGALDTQY
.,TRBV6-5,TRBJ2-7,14,ASSYLPGQAAYEQY
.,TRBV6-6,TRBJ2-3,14,ASSDWGLAGTDTQY
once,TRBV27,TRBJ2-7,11,ASSLSVRGEQY
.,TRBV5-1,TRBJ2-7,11,ASSPEPPDEQY
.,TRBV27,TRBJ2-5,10,ASGGGEETQY
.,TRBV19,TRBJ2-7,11,ASSMDLDYEQY
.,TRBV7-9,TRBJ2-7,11,ASSLADLYEQY
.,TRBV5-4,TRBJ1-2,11,ASSLGDYYGYT
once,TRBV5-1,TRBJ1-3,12,ASSSRHSGNTIY
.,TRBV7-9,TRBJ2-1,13,ASSPPTSGGVEQF
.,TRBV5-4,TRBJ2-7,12,ASSSSEAIHEQY
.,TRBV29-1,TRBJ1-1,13,SVESGTRFGTEAF
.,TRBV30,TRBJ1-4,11,AWSTGMPEKLF
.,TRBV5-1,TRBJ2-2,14,ASSWNDRGHTGELF
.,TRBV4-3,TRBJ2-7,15,ASSQEGLAGGPYEQY
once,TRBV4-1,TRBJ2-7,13,ASSQEGARVDEQY
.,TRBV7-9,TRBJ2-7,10,ASSFLIYEQY
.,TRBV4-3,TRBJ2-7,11,ASSQDREYEQY
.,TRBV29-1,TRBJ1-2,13,SVPARDRGTYGYT
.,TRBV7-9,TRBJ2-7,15,ASSLASGGTLSYEQY
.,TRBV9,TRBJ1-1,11,ASSAAGDSEAF
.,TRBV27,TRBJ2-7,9,AISQGNEQY
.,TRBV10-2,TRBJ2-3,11,ASSELAGETQY
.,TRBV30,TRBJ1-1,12,AWSVGAGTTEAF
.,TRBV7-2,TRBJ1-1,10,ASSLVGAKAF
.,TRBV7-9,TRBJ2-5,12,ASSFSGIVETQY
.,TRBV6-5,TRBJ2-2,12,ATRGAGNTGELF
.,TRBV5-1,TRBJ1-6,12,ASSLDVGGSPLH
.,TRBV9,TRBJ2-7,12,ASSLASGSYEQY
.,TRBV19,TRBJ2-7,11,ASSMTSGYEQY
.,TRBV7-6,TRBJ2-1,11,ASSFAGLVEQF
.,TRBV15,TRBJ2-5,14,ATSRRSAQNQETQY
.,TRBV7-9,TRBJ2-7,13,ASSSGGQDSYEQY
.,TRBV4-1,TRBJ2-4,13,ASSQDHRAADIQY
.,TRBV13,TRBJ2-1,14,ASSLAREGLGNEQF
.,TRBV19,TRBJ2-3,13,ASSIRGRTEDTQY
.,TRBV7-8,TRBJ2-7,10,ASSLAEPAQY
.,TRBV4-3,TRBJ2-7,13,ASSQESGKAYEQY
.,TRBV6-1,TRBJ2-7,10,ASRDFGYEQY
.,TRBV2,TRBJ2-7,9,ASREAYEQY
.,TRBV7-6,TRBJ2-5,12,ASSRETGRETQY
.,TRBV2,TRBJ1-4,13,ASSELGGANEKLF
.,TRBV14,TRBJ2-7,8,ASSPGEQY
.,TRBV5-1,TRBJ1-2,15,ASSLAEYRVSNYGYT
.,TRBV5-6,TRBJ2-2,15,ASSLADRQGGTGELF